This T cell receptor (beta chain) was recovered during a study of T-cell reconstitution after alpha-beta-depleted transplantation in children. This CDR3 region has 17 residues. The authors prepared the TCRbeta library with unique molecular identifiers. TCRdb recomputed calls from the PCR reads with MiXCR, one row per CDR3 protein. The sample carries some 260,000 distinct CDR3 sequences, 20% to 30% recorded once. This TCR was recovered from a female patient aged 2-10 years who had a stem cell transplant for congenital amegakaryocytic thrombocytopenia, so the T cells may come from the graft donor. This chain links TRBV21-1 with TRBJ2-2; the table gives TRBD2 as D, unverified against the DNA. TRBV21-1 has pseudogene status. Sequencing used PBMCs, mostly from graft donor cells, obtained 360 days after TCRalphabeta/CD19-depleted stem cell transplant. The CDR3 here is CASSKDLRGGGTGELFF. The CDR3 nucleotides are TGTGCCAGCAGCAAAGATCTCCGGGGGGGTGGAACCGGGGAGCTGTTTTTT.